The present TCR beta chain was sequenced within a study of identical twins. This clonotype was recorded a few times. This CDR3 has 14 residues. Germline lookup yields CDR1 LGHNA and CDR2 YSLEER. The trim removed 4 bases at V and 2 bases at J, leaving 3 bases unmatched. TCRdb re-analysed the 5' RACE reads in MiXCR, keeping a single row per CDR3 protein. The sample includes 520,000 or so distinct CDR3 sequences, roughly 21% of them seen just once. The sample also formed part of further work on T cells expressing NK-cell markers. That paper notes: Sorted CD3+CD56+NKG2C+, CD3+CD56+NKG2C- and CD3+CD56-NKG2C+ T-cell subsets were beta-chain profiled. Seropositivity for HCMV was found in seven of the eight sequenced donors, with one seronegative. Of CD8+ T cells, about 1.0-7.5% belonged to dominant NKG2C+ clonotypes in 5 or 6 donors.

This clonotype originated in a woman aged 18-29 years in good health. The rearrangement links TRBV4-3 to TRBJ2-7; 9 bases align to TRBD2. The sample taken for sequencing was CD4+ T cells sorted from blood. This chain's CDR3 is CASSRTSDTYEQYF. DNA of the CDR3: TGCGCCAGCAGCCGGACTAGCGACACCTACGAGCAGTACTTC.